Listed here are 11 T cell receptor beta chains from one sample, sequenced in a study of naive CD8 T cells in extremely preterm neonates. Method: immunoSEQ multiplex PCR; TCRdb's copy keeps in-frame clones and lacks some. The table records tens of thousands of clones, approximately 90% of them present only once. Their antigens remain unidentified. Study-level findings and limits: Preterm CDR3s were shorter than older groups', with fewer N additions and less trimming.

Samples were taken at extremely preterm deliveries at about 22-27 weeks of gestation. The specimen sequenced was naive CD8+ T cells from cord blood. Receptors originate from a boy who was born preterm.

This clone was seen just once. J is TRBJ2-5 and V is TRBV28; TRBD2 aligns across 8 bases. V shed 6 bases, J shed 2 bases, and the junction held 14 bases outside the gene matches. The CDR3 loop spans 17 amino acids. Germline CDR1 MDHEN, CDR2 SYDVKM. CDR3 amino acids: CASRHGQPLAGQETQYF. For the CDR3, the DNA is TGTGCCAGCAGGCACGGACAGCCATTAGCGGGGCAAGAGACCCAGTACTTC.

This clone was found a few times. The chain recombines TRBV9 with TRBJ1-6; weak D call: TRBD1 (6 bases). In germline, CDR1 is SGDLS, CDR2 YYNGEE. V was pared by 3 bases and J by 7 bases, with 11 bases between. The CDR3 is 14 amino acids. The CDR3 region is CASSETGLNSPLHF. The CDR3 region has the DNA TGTGCCAGCAGCGAGACAGGACTCAATTCACCCCTCCACTTT.

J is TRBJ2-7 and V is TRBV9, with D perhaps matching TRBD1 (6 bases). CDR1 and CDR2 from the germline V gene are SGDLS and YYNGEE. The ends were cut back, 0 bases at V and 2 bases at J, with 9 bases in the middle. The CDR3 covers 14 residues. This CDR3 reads CASSVEDSTYEQYF. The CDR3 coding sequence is TGTGCCAGCAGCGTAGAGGACAGCACCTACGAGCAGTACTTC.

CDR3 sequence: CASSDRNTGELFF. The CDR3 DNA is TGTGCCAGTAGTGACAGGAACACCGGGGAGCTGTTTTTT. The J gene is TRBJ2-2, the V gene TRBV19; maybe TRBD1 (5 bases). With 5 bases removed from V and 1 base from J, the gap between germline ends came to 5 bases. There are 13 residues in the CDR3. The germline V gene encodes CDR1 LNHDA and CDR2 SQIVND (reference sequence). Supplemented by reference TRBV19 and TRBJ2-2, the full variable domain reads DGGITQSPKYLFRKEGQNVTLSCEQNLNHDAMYWYRQDPGQGLRLIYYSQIVNDFQKGDIAEGYSVSREKKESFPLTVTSAQKNPTAFYLCASSDRNTGELFFGEGSRLTVL.

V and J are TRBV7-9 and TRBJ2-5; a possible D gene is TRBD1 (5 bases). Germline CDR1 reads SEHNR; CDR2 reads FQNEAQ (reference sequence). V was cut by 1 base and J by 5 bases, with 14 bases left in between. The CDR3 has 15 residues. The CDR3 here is CASSLVGPGWETQYF. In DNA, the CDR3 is TGTGCCAGCAGCTTAGTAGGCCCAGGGTGGGAGACCCAGTACTTC.

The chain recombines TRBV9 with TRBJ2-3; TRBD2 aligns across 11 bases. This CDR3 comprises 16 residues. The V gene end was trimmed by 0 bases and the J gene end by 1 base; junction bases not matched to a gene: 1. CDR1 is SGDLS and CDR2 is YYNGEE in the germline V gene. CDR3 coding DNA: TGTGCCAGCAGCGTAGCACTAGCGGGGGGCACAGATACGCAGTATTTT. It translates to CASSVALAGGTDTQYF.

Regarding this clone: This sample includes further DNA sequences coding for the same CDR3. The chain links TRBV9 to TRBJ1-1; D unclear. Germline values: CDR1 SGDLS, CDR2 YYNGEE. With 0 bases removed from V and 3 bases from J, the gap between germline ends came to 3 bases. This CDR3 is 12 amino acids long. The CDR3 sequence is CASSVGDTEAFF. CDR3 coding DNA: TGTGCCAGCAGCGTAGGGGACACTGAAGCTTTCTTT.

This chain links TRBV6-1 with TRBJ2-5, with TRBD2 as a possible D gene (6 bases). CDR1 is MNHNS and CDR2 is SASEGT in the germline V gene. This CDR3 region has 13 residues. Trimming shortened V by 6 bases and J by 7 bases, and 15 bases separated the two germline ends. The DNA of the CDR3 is TGTGCCAGCAGCGCCGGAGGGCGGGGGACCCAGTACTTC. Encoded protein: CASSAGGRGTQYF.

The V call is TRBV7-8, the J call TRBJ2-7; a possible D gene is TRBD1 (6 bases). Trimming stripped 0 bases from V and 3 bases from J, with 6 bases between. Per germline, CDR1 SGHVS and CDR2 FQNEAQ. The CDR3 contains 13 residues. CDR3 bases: TGTGCCAGCAGCTTAGCAGGGGGCTACGAGCAGTACTTC. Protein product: CASSLAGGYEQYF.

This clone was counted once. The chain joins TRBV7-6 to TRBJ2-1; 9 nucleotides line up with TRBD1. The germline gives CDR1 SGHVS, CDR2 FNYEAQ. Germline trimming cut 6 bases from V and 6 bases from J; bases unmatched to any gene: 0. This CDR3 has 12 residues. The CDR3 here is CASRTGGNEQFF. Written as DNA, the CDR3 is TGTGCCAGCAGGACAGGGGGCAATGAGCAGTTCTTC.

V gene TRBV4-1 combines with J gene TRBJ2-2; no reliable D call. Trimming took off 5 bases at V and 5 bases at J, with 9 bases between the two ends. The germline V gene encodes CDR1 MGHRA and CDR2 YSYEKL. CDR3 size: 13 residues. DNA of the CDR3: TGCGCCAGCAGCATTTGGGATACCGGGGAGCTGTTTTTT. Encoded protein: CASSIWDTGELFF.